This T cell receptor beta chain was recorded in a study of T cell changes during pregnancy in multiple sclerosis. The CDR3 covers 15 residues. The repertoire was sequenced with immunoSEQ multiplex PCR; TCRdb's copy has only in-frame clones and lacks some. This table has about 99,000 clones, roughly nine tenths appearing once. The source is a female donor with multiple sclerosis, enrolled in a pregnancy study. This specimen consisted of peripheral blood, obtained after pregnancy. The chain couples TRBV21-1 to TRBJ2-7; no check of the table's D call, TRBD1, against the DNA was made. TRBV21-1 constitutes a pseudogene. Here the CDR3 DNA reads TGTGCCAGCAGCAAAATAAAGGACAGGGTCTACGAGCAGTACTTC. Its translation: CASSKIKDRVYEQYF.